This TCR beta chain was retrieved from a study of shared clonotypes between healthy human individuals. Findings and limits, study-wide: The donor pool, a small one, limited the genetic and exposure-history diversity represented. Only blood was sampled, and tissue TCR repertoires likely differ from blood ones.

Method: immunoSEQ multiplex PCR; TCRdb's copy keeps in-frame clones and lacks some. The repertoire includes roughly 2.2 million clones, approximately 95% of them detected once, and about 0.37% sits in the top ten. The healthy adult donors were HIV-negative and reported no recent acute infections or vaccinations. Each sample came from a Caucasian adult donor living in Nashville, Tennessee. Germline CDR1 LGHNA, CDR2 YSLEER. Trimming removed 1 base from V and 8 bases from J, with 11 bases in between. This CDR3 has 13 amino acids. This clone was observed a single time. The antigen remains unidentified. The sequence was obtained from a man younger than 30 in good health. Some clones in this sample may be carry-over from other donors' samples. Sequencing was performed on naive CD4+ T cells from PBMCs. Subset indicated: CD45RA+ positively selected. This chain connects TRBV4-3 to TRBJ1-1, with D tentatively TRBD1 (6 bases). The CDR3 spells CASSQVQGREAFF. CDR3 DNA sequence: TGCGCCAGCAGCCAAGTTCAGGGGCGCGAAGCTTTCTTT.